These T cell receptor beta chains were read from a single sample in a study of early T cells in non-severe SARS-CoV-2 infection. A single record per CDR3 protein comes from TCRdb applying MiXCR to the 5' RACE reads. The repertoire holds tens of thousands of distinct CDR3 sequences, with about 12% as singletons. Sequencing was performed on whole blood. These receptors all stem from an adult who was a healthcare worker with PCR-confirmed SARS-CoV-2 infection or an uninfected control (not recorded which). Both conserved end residues are part of each CDR3. Some rows mark clone size as missing; the rest say once, few, many or name a class of expanded clone.

TRBV20-1	few	TRBJ2-1	CSATGTRFINEQFF
TRBV11-3	once	TRBJ1-1	CASSLTLNTEAFF
TRBV7-2	few	TRBJ1-1	CASSLEIREDDTEAFF
TRBV6-2/TRBV6-3	NA	TRBJ2-7	CASRFRDFYEQYF
TRBV7-2	NA	TRBJ2-5	CASSQAPGVETQYF
TRBV29-1	many	TRBJ2-5	CSALPGGPETQYF
TRBV19	NA	TRBJ2-1	CASRAAGSYNEQFF
TRBV19	many	TRBJ2-7	CASSYGGGYEQYF
TRBV11-2	many	TRBJ2-2	CASSLGRQGVTGELFF
TRBV5-6	few	TRBJ2-7	CASSLDLRYEGEQYF
TRBV12-3/TRBV12-4	few	TRBJ2-1	CASSSRTSYNEQFF
TRBV7-3	few	TRBJ2-1	CASSLRAGTSGNEQFF
TRBV29-1	many	TRBJ2-1	CSVDVASRYNEQFF
TRBV28	many	TRBJ2-5	CASSLGGWEETQYF
TRBV27	many	TRBJ1-1	CASSLDSWSEAFF
TRBV9	NA	TRBJ2-3	CASSSRWTHTDTQYF
TRBV11-2	NA	TRBJ2-1	CASSPRTGQQFF
TRBV28	many	TRBJ1-5	CASFWGGNQPQHF
TRBV12-3/TRBV12-4	many	TRBJ1-3	CASSLTGTVTIYF
TRBV29-1	many	TRBJ2-5	CSAPGTSQETQYF
TRBV18	many	TRBJ1-4	CASSRGNGKLFF
TRBV7-2	few	TRBJ2-1	CASSLESYNEQFF